The 21 T cell receptor beta chains reported below all come from one sample, sequenced in a study of early T cells in non-severe SARS-CoV-2 infection. TCRdb re-analysed the 5' RACE reads in MiXCR, keeping a single row per CDR3 protein. The sample yields 10,000 to 12,000 distinct CDR3 sequences, over 4% seen once. The source material was whole blood. These receptor sequences come from an adult who was a healthcare worker with PCR-confirmed SARS-CoV-2 infection or an uninfected control (not recorded which).

In this sample, this clonotype turned up many times. V gene TRBV5-1 combines with J gene TRBJ2-4; D is ambiguous. The CDR3 covers 15 residues. CDR1 is SGHRS, CDR2 YFSETQ, per germline. V was trimmed by 0 bases and J by 0 bases, leaving 7 bases between them. CDR3 loop: CASSLGTLAKNIQYF. In DNA, the CDR3 is TGCGCCAGCAGCTTGGGGACCTTAGCCAAAAACATTCAGTACTTC.

This clonotype was picked up many times. The chain joins TRBV19 to TRBJ1-5; possible D gene TRBD1, 5 bases. This CDR3 has 14 residues. Germline V gene lookup returns CDR1 LNHDA and CDR2 SQIVND (reference sequence). The germline V and J ends were trimmed by 3 bases and 1 base, with 7 bases remaining between them. CDR3 amino acids: CASSMGTSNQPQHF. The CDR3 nucleotides are TGTGCCAGTAGTATGGGGACCAGCAATCAGCCCCAGCATTTT.

The table lists this clonotype with many counts. This sequence joins TRBV29-1 and TRBJ1-2, with 7 bases that match TRBD1. Germline V gene data show CDR1 as SQVTM and CDR2 as ANQGSEA. The J segment lost 3 bases and the V segment lost 6 bases, leaving 1 base of the junction unmatched. CDR3 length: 11 residues. CDR3 sequence: CSVQGDYGYTF. Written as DNA, the CDR3 is TGCAGCGTGCAGGGGGACTATGGCTACACCTTC.

The table lists this clonotype with many counts. The gene calls are TRBV5-1 and TRBJ1-1; a weak D match, TRBD1 (6 bases). The V and J ends lost 4 bases and 4 bases respectively, with 17 bases between them. Germline V gene data show CDR1 as SGHRS and CDR2 as YFSETQ. CDR3 length: 15 amino acids. The CDR3 here is CASSTRRGLGTEAFF. In DNA, the CDR3 is TGCGCCAGCAGCACCCGCAGGGGTTTGGGCACTGAAGCTTTCTTT.

In its sample, this clonotype was seen a few times. The chain employs TRBV5-6 and TRBJ2-3; either TRBD1 or TRBD2 may supply D (5 bases each). Germline V gives CDR1 SGHDT, CDR2 YYEEEE. The CDR3 runs to 14 residues. V lost 4 bases, J lost 5 bases, and 14 bases lay in between. CDR3 residues: CASSPGGVGDTQYF. As DNA, the CDR3 is TGTGCCAGCAGCCCTGGGGGTGTCGGAGATACGCAGTATTTT.

This clonotype rates as medium-sized (0.01 to 0.1%). V gene TRBV7-2 combines with J gene TRBJ2-2, with D possibly being TRBD2 (5 bases). The V end lost 1 base, the J end lost 5 bases, and 17 bases lay between the germline ends. This CDR3 comprises 17 residues. Per the germline V gene, CDR1 is SGHTA and CDR2 is FQGNSA. CDR3 DNA: TGTGCCAGCAGCTTAGGGGTTACGGCGGGTCGAACCGGGGAGCTGTTTTTT. Its protein is CASSLGVTAGRTGELFF.

This clonotype counts as medium-sized. V is TRBV20-1 and J is TRBJ2-7, with D possibly matching TRBD1 (6 bases). Germline CDR1 is DFQATT and CDR2 is SNEGSKA (reference sequence). The CDR3 has 14 amino acids. V was clipped by 5 bases and J by 1 base, with 15 bases between them. This CDR3 reads CSAQPGHPSYEQYF. As DNA, the CDR3 is TGCAGTGCTCAACCGGGACATCCATCCTACGAGCAGTACTTC.

This clonotype is judged medium-sized. This chain links TRBV7-3 with TRBJ2-5; 7 nucleotides line up with TRBD1. CDR3 length: 14 residues. V was clipped by 4 bases and J by 2 bases; unmatched bases: 4. Germline loops: CDR1 SGHTA, CDR2 FQGTGA. This CDR3 is CASSSGQLQETQYF. Here the CDR3 DNA reads TGTGCCAGCAGCTCGGGACAGCTTCAAGAGACCCAGTACTTC.

At least ten counts were recorded for this clonotype. For the CDR3, the DNA is TGTGCCATCAGTGACGAAGCGGGCTATCAGAGTTCACCCCTCCACTTT. Protein: CAISDEAGYQSSPLHF. This chain connects TRBV10-3 to TRBJ1-6; no firm D call. Per the germline V gene, CDR1 is ENHRY and CDR2 is SYGVKD. The germline V and J ends were trimmed by 3 bases and 9 bases, with 18 bases remaining between them. The CDR3 has 16 amino acids.

By sample fraction, this clonotype is medium-sized. The chain uses TRBV11-1 and TRBJ2-2, with a weak D call TRBD1 (5 bases). The germline V and J ends were trimmed by 2 bases and 5 bases, with 9 bases remaining between them. CDR3 length: 14 amino acids. Germline V gene data show CDR1 as SGHAT and CDR2 as FQDESV (reference sequence). Here the CDR3 reads CASSLSAGTGELFF. CDR3 nucleotides: TGTGCCAGCAGCTTATCGGCAGGGACCGGGGAGCTGTTTTTT. The full variable domain, its missing parts supplied by reference TRBV11-1 and TRBJ2-2, is EAEVAQSPRYKITEKSQAVAFWCDPISGHATLYWYRQILGQGPELLVQFQDESVVDDSQLPKDRFSAERLKGVDSTLKIQPAELGDSAMYLCASSLSAGTGELFFGEGSRLTVL.

Ten or more counts support this clonotype. CDR3 nucleotide sequence: TGCGCCAGCAGCCAGACTCCTTCAGTGGTGCCCCAGCATTTT. It encodes CASSQTPSVVPQHF. This chain joins TRBV5-1 and TRBJ1-5; D gene uncertain. This CDR3 has 14 amino acids. V was cut by 4 bases and J by 9 bases, with 17 bases left in between. The germline V gene encodes CDR1 SGHRS and CDR2 YFSETQ.

This clonotype was seen at least ten times. The chain couples TRBV18 to TRBJ1-1; D ambiguous. Trimming cost V 2 bases and J 1 base, with 11 bases left between them. Looked up from germline, CDR1 is KGHSH and CDR2 is LQKENI. The CDR3 sequence is 15 residues long. CDR3 amino acids: CASSPFPPANTEAFF. CDR3 bases: TGTGCCAGCTCACCATTCCCTCCAGCGAACACTGAAGCTTTCTTT.

This clonotype is classed as medium-sized. V and J are TRBV10-2 and TRBJ1-2; weak D call: TRBD1 (5 bases). CDR3 length: 16 amino acids. The germline V gene has CDR1 WSHSY and CDR2 SAAADI. V was clipped by 8 bases and J by 1 base, with 20 bases between them. The CDR3 DNA reads TGCGCCAGCTTCGACCACTCAGGGATGGATAACTATGGCTACACCTTC. Translated: CASFDHSGMDNYGYTF.

This clonotype was seen many times. The V gene is TRBV7-6, the J gene TRBJ2-2; D unresolved. There are 16 residues in the CDR3. Germline CDR1 SGHVS, CDR2 FNYEAQ. The V and J ends lost 1 base and 2 bases respectively, with 11 bases between them. The chain's CDR3 is CASSLGPHLNTGELFF. The CDR3 bases are TGTGCCAGCAGCTTAGGGCCCCATCTAAACACCGGGGAGCTGTTTTTT. Full variable domain (remainder filled in from reference TRBV7-6 and TRBJ2-2): GAGVSQSPRYKVTKRGQDVALRCDPISGHVSLYWYRQALGQGPEFLTYFNYEAQQDKSGLPNDRFSAERPEGSISTLTIQRTEQRDSAMYRCASSLGPHLNTGELFFGEGSRLTVL.

This clonotype was seen at least ten times. The V call is TRBV7-8, the J call TRBJ1-1; 8 bases fit TRBD1. The CDR3 consists of 13 residues. J was trimmed by 11 bases and V by 4 bases; bases with no gene match: 9. Germline V gene sequence: CDR1 SGHVS, CDR2 FQNEAQ. The CDR3 bases are TGTGCCAGCAGCTCTGACTCGACAGGGGCGGCTTTCTTT. This codes for CASSSDSTGAAFF.

This clonotype was detected many times. The chain carries TRBV6-6 and TRBJ2-2; D is perhaps TRBD1 (6 bases). Per the germline V gene, CDR1 is MNHNY and CDR2 is SVGAGI (reference sequence). The V gene lost 5 bases and the J gene lost 7 bases, with 26 bases spanning the gap. There are 18 residues in the CDR3. CDR3 sequence: CASSEAYINREWHGELFF. The CDR3 DNA sequence: TGTGCCAGCAGTGAAGCCTACATAAACAGGGAGTGGCACGGGGAGCTGTTTTTT.

This clonotype was seen at least ten times. The gene calls are TRBV6-5 and TRBJ1-1; TRBD1 agrees at 7 bases. This CDR3 spans 14 amino acids. The germline V gene has CDR1 MNHEY and CDR2 SVGAGI. V lost 1 base to trimming and J lost 2 bases; unmatched junction nucleotides: 1. The CDR3 sequence is CASSYWTGNTEAFF. CDR3 coding DNA: TGTGCCAGCAGTTACTGGACAGGTAACACTGAAGCTTTCTTT.

The chain recombines TRBV20-1 with TRBJ2-7; TRBD2 matches at 11 bases. Losses at the gene ends were 5 bases for V and 3 bases for J; bases not matched to a gene: 0. CDR1 and CDR2 from the germline V gene are DFQATT and SNEGSKA (reference sequence). The CDR3 is 12 residues long. This CDR3 reads CSAGTSGYEQYF. CDR3 sequence (DNA): TGCAGTGCTGGGACTAGCGGCTACGAGCAGTACTTC.

V and J are TRBV20-1 and TRBJ1-1, with D possibly TRBD1 on 6 matching bases. V was trimmed by 4 bases and J by 2 bases, leaving 11 bases between them. The germline V gene has CDR1 DFQATT and CDR2 SNEGSKA (reference sequence). The CDR3 consists of 13 residues. CDR3 nucleotides: TGCAGTGCTAAGGGACACTTCAACACTGAAGCTTTCTTT. It is translated as CSAKGHFNTEAFF.

This clonotype has more than one count but fewer than ten. This chain connects TRBV4-2 to TRBJ1-4; D is perhaps TRBD1 (5 bases). V lost 0 bases, J lost 10 bases, and 9 bases lay in between. Germline assignment: CDR1 LGHNA and CDR2 YNFKEQ. The CDR3 length is 13 residues. Here the CDR3 reads CASSQDQGVKLFF. As DNA, the CDR3 is TGTGCCAGCAGCCAAGATCAGGGTGTAAAACTGTTTTTT.

The sample holds many counts of this clonotype. At one end the junction does not follow the germline gene, possibly because of a read error. The gene calls are TRBV7-7 and TRBJ1-5; D is undetermined. The CDR3 runs 13 residues. Germline CDR1 is SSHAT and CDR2 is FNYEAQ (reference sequence). The CDR3 here is CASSSSPDQPQHF. The CDR3 nucleotides are TGTGCTAGCAGCTCATCCCCAGATCAGCCCCAGCATTTT.